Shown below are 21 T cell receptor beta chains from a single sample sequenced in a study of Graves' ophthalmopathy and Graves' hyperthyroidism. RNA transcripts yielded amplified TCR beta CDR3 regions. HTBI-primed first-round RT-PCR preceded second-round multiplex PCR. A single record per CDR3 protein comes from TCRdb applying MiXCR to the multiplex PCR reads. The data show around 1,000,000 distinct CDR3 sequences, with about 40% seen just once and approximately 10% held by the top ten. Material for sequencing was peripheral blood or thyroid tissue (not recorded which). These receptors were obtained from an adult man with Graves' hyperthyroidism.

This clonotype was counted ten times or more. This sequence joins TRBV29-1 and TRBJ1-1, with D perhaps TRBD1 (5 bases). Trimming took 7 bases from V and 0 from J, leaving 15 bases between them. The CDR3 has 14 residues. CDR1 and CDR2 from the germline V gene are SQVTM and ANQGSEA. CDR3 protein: CSADKGSLNTEAFF. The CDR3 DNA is TGCAGCGCAGACAAGGGGAGCCTGAACACTGAAGCTTTCTTT.

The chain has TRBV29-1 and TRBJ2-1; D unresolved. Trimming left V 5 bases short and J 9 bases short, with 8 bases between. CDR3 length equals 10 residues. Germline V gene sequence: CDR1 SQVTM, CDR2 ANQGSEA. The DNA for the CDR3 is TGCAGCGTTTCGGTTCGTGAGCAGTTCTTC. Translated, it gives CSVSVREQFF.

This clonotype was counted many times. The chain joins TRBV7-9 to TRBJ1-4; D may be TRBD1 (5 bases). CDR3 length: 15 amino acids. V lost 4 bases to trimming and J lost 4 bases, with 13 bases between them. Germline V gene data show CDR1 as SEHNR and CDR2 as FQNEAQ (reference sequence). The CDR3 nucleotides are TGTGCCAGCAGCTCCTCGAGAGACAGTAATGAAAAACTGTTTTTT. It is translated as CASSSSRDSNEKLFF.

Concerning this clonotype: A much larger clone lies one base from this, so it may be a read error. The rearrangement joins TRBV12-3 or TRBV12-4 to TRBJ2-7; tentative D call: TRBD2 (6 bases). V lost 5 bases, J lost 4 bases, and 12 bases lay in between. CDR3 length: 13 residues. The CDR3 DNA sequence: TGTGCCAGCAGTCCAAGGGAGGTGTACGAGCAGTACTTC. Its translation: CASSPREVYEQYF.

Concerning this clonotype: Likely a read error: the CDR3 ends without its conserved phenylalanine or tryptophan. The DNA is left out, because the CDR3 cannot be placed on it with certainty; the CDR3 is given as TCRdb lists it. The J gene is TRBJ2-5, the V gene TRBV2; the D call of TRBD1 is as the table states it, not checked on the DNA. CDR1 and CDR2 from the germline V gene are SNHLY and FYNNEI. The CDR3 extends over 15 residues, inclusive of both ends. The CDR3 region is CASSDGISYGYTFGS.

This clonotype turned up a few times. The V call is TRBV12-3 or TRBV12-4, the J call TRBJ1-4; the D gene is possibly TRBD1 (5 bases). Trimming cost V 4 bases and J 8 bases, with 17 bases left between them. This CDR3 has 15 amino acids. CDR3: CASSYTQGPGEKLFF. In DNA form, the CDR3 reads TGTGCCAGCAGTTATACCCAGGGTCCTGGGGAAAAACTGTTTTTT.

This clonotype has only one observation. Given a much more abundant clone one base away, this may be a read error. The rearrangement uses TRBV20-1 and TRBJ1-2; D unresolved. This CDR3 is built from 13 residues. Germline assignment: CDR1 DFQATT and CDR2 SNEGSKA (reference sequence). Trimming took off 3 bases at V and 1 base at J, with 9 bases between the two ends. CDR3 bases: TGCAGTGCTAGGGCGGAGAGTAACTATGGCTACACCTTC. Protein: CSARAESNYGYTF.

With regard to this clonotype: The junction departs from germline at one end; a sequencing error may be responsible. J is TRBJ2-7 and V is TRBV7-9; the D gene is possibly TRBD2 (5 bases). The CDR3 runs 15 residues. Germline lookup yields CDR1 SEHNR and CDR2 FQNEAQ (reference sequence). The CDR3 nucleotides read TGTGCCAGCAGCCAACACGAGGGTGGCTCCTACGAGCAGCACTTC. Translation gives CASSQHEGGSYEQHF.

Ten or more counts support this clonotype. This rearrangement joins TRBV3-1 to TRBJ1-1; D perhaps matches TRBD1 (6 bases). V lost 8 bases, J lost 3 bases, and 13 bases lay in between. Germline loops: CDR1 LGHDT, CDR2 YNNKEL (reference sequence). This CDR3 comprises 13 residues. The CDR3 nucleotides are TGTGCCAGCGCCAGGGGAGGAGACACTGAAGCTTTCTTT. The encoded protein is CASARGGDTEAFF.

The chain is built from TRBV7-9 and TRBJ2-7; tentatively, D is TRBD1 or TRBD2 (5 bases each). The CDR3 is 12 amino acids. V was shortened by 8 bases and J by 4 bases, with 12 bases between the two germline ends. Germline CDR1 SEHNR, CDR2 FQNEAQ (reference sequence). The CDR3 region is CASRYGTYEQYF. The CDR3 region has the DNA TGTGCCAGCCGATATGGGACGTACGAGCAGTACTTC.

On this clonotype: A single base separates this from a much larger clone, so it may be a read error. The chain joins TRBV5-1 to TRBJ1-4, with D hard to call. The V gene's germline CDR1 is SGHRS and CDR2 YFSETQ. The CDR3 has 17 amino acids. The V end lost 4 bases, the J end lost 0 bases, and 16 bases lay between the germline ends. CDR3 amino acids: CASSVQVATATNEKLFF. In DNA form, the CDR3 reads TGCGCCAGCAGCGTGCAGGTGGCGACGGCAACTAATGAAAAACTGTTTTTT.

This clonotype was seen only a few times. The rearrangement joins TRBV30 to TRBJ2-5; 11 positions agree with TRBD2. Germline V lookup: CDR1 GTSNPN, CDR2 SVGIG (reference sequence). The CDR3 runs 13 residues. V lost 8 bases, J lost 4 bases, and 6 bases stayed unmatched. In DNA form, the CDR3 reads TGTGCCGCAAGACTAGCGGGGTCAGAGACCCAGTACTTC. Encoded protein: CAARLAGSETQYF.

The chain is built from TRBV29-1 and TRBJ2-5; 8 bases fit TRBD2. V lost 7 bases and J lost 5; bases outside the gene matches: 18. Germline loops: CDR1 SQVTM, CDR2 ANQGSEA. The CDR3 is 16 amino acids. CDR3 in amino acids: CSGQQGSGRGGETQYF. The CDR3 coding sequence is TGCAGCGGCCAACAGGGCTCAGGGCGCGGGGGGGAGACCCAGTACTTC.

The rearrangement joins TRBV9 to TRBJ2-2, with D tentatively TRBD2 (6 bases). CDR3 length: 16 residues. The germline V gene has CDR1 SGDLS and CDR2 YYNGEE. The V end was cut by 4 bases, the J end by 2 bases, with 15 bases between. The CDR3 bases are TGTGCCAGCAGCCCCCGTGATAGCGGAAACACCGGGGAGCTGTTTTTT. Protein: CASSPRDSGNTGELFF.

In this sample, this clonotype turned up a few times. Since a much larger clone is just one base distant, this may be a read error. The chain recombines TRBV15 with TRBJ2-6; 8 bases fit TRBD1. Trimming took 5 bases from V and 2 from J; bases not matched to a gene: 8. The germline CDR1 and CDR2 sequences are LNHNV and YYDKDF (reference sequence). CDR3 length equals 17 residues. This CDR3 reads CATSVAPQGAGANVLTF. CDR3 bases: TGTGCCACCAGCGTAGCCCCACAGGGGGCTGGGGCCAACGTCCTGACTTTC.

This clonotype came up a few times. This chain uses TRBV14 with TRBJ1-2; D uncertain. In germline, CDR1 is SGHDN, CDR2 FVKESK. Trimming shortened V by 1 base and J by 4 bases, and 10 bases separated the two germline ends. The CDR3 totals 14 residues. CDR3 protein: CASSQVAALYGYTF. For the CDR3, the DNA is TGTGCCAGCAGCCAAGTTGCGGCACTCTATGGCTACACCTTC. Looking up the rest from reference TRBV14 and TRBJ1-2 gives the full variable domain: EAGVTQFPSHSVIEKGQTVTLRCDPISGHDNLYWYRRVMGKEIKFLLHFVKESKQDESGMPNNRFLAERTGGTYSTLKVQPAELEDSGVYFCASSQVAALYGYTFGSGTRLTVV.

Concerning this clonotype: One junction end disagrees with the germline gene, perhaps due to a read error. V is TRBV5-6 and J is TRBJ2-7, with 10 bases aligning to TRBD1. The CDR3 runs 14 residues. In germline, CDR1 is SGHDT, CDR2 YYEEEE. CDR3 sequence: CVSSPDRGFSEQYF. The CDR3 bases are TGTGTCAGCAGCCCGGACAGGGGGTTCAGCGAGCAGTACTTC.

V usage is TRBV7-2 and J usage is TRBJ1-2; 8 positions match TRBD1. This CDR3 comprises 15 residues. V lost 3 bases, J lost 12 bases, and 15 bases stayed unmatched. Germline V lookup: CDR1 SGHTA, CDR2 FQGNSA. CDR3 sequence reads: CASSFRATGVSENTF. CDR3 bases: TGTGCCAGCAGCTTTCGAGCGACAGGGGTTTCGGAGAACACCTTC. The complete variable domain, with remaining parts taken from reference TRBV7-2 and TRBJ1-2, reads GAGVSQSPSNKVTEKGKDVELRCDPISGHTALYWYRQSLGQGLEFLIYFQGNSAPDKSGLPSDRFSAERTGGSVSTLTIQRTQQEDSAVYLCASSFRATGVSENTFGSGTRLTVV.

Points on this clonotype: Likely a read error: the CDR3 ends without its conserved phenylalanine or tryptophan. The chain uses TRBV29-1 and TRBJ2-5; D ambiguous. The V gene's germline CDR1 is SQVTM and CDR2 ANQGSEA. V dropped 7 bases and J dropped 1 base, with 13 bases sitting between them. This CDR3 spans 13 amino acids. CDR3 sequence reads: CSAGSGSQETQYL. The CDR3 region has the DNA TGCAGCGCTGGTTCAGGCAGCCAAGAGACCCAGTACCTC.

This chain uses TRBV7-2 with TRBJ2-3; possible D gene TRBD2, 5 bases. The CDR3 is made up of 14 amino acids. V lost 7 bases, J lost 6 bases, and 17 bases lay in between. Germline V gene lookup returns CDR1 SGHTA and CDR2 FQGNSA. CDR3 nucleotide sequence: TGTGCCAGCATCCAAACTAGTGCGCCTGATACGCAGTATTTT. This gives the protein CASIQTSAPDTQYF.

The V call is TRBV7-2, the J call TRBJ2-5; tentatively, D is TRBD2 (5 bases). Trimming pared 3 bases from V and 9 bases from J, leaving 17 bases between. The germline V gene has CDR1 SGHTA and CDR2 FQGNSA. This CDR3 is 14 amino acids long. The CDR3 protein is CASSLNTGYQPQYF. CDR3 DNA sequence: TGTGCCAGCAGCTTGAACACGGGGTATCAGCCCCAGTACTTC.